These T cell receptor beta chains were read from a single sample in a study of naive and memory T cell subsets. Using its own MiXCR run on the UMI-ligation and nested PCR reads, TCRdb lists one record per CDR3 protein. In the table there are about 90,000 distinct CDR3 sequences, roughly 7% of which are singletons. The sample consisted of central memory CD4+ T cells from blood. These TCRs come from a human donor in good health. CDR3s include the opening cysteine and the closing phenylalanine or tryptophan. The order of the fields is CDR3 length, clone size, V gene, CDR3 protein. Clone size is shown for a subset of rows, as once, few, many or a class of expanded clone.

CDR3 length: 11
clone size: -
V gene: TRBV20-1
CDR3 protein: CSAPRAYGYTF

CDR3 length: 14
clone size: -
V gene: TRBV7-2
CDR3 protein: CASSSLGPNTEAFF

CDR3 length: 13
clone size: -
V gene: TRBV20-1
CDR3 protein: CSARKGALDEQYF

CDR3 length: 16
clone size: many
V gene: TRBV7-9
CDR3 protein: CASSPGQYGGNQPQHF

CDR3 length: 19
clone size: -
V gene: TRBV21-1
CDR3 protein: CASSKEGPGDRLSTDTQYF

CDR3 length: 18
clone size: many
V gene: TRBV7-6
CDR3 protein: CASSFRGGGIGWQETQYF

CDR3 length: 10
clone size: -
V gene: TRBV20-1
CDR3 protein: CSALNPEAFF

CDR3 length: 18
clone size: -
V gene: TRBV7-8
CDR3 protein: CASSLSSGGALSYNEQFF

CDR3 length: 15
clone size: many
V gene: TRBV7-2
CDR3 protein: CASTDSHPPNYGYTF

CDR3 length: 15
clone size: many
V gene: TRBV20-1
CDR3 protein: CSARSGQQNTGELFF

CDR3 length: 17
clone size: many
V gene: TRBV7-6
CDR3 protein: CASSLRRASGSDEKLFF

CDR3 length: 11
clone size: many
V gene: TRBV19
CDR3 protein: CASSGPGELFF

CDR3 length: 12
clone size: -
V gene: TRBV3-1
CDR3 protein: CASSSSARRQFF

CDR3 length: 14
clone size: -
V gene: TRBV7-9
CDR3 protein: CASSLGGTAGEQFF

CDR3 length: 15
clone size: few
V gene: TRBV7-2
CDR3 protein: CASSRSRGGSQPQHF

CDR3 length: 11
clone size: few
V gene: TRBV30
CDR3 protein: CAWRRGTADVF

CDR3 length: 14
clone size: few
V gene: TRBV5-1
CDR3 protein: CASSPDVGGETQYF

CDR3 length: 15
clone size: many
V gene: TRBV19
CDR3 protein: CASSIGQGSYNEQFF

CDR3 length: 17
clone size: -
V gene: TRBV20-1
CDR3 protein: CSARDRQTFLARYEQFF

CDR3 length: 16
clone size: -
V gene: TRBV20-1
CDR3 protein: CSARDRMFGTNYEQYF

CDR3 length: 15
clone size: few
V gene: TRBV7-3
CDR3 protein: CASSPTGTRYGEQFF

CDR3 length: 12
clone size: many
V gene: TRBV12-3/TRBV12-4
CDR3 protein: CASWAPHAEAFF

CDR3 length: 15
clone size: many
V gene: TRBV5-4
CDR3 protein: CASSLEQGGWTEAFF

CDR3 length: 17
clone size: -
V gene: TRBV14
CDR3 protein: CASSRYREGSQANVLTF

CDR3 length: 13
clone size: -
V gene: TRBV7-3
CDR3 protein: CASSSGTGYEQYF

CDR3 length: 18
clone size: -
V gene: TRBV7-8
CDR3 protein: CASSQGTGAPSRNQPQHF

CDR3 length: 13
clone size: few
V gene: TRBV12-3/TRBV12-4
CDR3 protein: CASRRGDGGTQYF

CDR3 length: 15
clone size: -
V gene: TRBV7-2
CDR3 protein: CASSLDRVSVYGYTF

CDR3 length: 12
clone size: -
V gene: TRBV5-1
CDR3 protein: CASSLEASEQYF

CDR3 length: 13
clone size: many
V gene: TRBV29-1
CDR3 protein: CSVVEDSGNTIYF

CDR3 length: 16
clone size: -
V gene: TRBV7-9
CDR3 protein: CASSPRGLRTYNEQFF

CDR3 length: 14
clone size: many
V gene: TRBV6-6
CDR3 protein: CASSSTGQAYGYTF